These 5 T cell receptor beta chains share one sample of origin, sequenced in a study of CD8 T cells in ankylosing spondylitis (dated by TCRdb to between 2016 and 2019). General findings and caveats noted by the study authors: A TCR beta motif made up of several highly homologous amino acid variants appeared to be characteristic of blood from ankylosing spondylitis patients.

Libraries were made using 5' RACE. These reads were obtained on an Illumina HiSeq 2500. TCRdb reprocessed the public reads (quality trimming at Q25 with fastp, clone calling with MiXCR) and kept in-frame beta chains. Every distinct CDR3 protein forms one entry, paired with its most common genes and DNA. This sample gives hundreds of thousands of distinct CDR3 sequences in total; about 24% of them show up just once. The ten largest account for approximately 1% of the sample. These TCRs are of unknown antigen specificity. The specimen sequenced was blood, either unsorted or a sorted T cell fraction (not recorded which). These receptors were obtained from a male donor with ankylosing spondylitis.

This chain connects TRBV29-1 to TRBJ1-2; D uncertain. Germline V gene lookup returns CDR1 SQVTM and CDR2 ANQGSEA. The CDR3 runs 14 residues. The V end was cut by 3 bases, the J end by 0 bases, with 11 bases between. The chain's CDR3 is CSVEPIFTNYGYTF. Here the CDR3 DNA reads TGCAGCGTTGAGCCTATTTTTACTAACTATGGCTACACCTTC.

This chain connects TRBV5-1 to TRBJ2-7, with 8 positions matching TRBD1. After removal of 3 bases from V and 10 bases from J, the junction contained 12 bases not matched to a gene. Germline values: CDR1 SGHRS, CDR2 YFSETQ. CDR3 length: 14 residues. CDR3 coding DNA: TGCGCCAGCAGCTCCTGGACAGGGACCTTCGATCAGTACTTC. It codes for CASSSWTGTFDQYF.

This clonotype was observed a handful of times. This chain's CDR3 is CASSLLTATNEKLFF. As DNA, the CDR3 is TGCGCCAGCAGCTTGTTGACAGCAACTAATGAAAAACTGTTTTTT. The chain carries TRBV5-1 and TRBJ1-4, with D maybe TRBD1 (5 bases). Germline V gene sequence: CDR1 SGHRS, CDR2 YFSETQ. Trimming removed 1 base from V and 0 bases from J, with 7 bases in between. CDR3 length equals 15 residues.

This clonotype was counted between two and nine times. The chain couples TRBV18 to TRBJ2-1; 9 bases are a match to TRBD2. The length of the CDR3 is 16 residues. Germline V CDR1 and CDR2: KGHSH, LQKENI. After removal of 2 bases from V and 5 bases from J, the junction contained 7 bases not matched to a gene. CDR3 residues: CASSPGKASGNNEQFF. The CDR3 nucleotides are TGTGCCAGCTCACCAGGGAAGGCTAGCGGGAACAATGAGCAGTTCTTC.

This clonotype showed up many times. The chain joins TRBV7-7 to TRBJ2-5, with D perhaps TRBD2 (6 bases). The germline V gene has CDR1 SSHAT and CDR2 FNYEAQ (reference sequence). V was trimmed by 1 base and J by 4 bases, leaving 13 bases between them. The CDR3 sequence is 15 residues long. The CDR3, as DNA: TGTGCCAGCAGCTTAGGCTCTAGCGTTCTAGAGACCCAGTACTTC. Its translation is CASSLGSSVLETQYF. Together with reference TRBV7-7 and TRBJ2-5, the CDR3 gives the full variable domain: GAGVSQSPRYKVTKRGQDVTLRCDPISSHATLYWYQQALGQGPEFLTYFNYEAQPDKSGLPSDRFSAERPEGSISTLTIQRTEQRDSAMYRCASSLGSSVLETQYFGPGTRLLVL.